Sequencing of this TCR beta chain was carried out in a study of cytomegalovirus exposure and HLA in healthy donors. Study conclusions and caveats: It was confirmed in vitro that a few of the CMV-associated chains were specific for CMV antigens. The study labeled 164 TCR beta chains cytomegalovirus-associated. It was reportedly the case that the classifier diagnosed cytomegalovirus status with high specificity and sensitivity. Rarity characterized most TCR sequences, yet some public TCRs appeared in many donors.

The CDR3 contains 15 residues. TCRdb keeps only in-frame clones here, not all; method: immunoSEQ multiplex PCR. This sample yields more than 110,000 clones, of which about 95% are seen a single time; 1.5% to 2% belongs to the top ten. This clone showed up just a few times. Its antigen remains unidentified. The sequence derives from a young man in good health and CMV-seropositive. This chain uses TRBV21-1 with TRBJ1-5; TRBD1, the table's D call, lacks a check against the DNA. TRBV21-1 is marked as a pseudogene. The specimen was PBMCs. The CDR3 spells CASSRIGQINQPQHF. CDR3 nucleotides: TGTGCCAGCAGCAGGATAGGACAGATCAATCAGCCCCAGCATTTT.